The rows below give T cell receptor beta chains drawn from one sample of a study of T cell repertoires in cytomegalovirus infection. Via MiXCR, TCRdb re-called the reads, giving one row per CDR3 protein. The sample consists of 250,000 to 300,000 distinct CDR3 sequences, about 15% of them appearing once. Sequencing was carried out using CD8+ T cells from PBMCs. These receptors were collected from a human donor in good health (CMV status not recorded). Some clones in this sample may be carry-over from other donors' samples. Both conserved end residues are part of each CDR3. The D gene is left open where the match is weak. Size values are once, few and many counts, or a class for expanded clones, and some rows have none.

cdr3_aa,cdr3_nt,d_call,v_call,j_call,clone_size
CASSQDLASGHFFRNEQFF,TGCGCCAGCAGCCAAGATTTGGCTAGCGGACACTTCTTTCGCAATGAGCAGTTCTTC,TRBD2,TRBV4-1,TRBJ2-1,few
CASSLFRPTNYYNEQFF,TGTGCCAGCAGCTTATTTAGACCGACTAATTACTACAATGAGCAGTTCTTC,.,TRBV11-2,TRBJ2-1,many
CASSEGTSVRQNIQYF,TGTGCCAGCAGTGAAGGGACTAGCGTTCGGCAAAACATTCAGTACTTC,TRBD2,TRBV2,TRBJ2-4,.
CASSLGGAGRDTGELFF,TGTGCCAGCAGCCTTGGAGGGGCAGGGAGGGACACCGGGGAGCTGTTTTTT,TRBD2,TRBV6-5,TRBJ2-2,many
CASSSRGGRNNEQFF,TGTGCCAGCAGCTCCCGCGGGGGGCGCAACAATGAGCAGTTCTTC,TRBD2,TRBV7-6,TRBJ2-1,.
CARGSGTSGGRSYEQYF,TGTGCCAGAGGGTCTGGGACTAGCGGGGGTCGATCCTACGAGCAGTACTTC,TRBD2,TRBV2,TRBJ2-7,once
CASSWGQGGSYEQYF,TGTGCCAGCAGCTGGGGACAGGGTGGTTCCTACGAGCAGTACTTC,TRBD1,TRBV6-2/TRBV6-3,TRBJ2-7,few
CASSGLAGGPSDTQYF,TGTGCCAGCAGCGGACTAGCGGGGGGGCCCTCCGATACGCAGTATTTT,TRBD2,TRBV7-6,TRBJ2-3,.
CTSTPSAGNNYGYTF,TGTACCAGTACTCCCTCGGCAGGGAATAACTATGGCTACACCTTC,.,TRBV19,TRBJ1-2,.
CASSLLGEPNTGELFF,TGTGCCAGCAGTTTATTGGGAGAACCGAACACCGGGGAGCTGTTTTTT,.,TRBV28,TRBJ2-2,.
CASSAGTPAYEQYF,TGTGCCAGCAGCGCGGGGACGCCAGCCTACGAGCAGTACTTC,.,TRBV5-6,TRBJ2-7,few
CASSLALQGTPLHF,TGTGCCAGCAGCTTAGCGCTTCAGGGGACACCCCTCCACTTT,.,TRBV7-6,TRBJ1-6,.
CASSLSSGGHYNEQFF,TGTGCCAGCAGCTTATCTAGCGGGGGACACTACAATGAGCAGTTCTTC,TRBD2,TRBV11-2,TRBJ2-1,.
CASSEGGGGLTDYGYTF,TGTGCCAGCAGTGAGGGGGGCGGAGGGCTTACGGACTATGGCTACACCTTC,.,TRBV5-6,TRBJ1-2,few
CARGSSGKNTEAFF,TGTGCCAGGGGATCTTCCGGGAAGAACACTGAAGCTTTCTTT,.,TRBV2,TRBJ1-1,few
CASSRVPPDTQYF,TGTGCCAGCAGCCGAGTCCCCCCAGATACGCAGTATTTT,.,TRBV11-2,TRBJ2-3,.
CASSPSTSGGEYEQYF,TGTGCCAGTAGTCCATCGACTAGCGGGGGGGAATACGAGCAGTACTTC,TRBD2,TRBV19,TRBJ2-7,.
CASSLAGPHTEAFF,TGTGCCAGCAGTTTAGCCGGACCGCACACTGAAGCTTTCTTT,.,TRBV12-3/TRBV12-4,TRBJ1-1,few
CASTWTDRGADLATQYF,TGTGCCAGCACCTGGACGGATCGGGGGGCGGATTTGGCGACCCAGTACTTC,.,TRBV7-9,TRBJ2-5,.
CASSQGTADYEQYF,TGTGCCAGCAGCCAGGGAACAGCCGATTACGAGCAGTACTTC,.,TRBV6-2/TRBV6-3,TRBJ2-7,few
CASSYSGLAGAAYYNEQFF,TGTGCCAGCAGTTACTCGGGACTAGCGGGGGCCGCTTACTACAATGAGCAGTTCTTC,TRBD2,TRBV6-5,TRBJ2-1,few
CASSPPILAGGLNEQFF,TGTGCCAGCAGTCCGCCCATCCTAGCGGGGGGGCTGAATGAGCAGTTCTTC,TRBD2,TRBV28,TRBJ2-1,many
CASSFDRDSPLHF,TGTGCCAGCAGCTTCGACAGGGATTCACCCCTCCACTTT,TRBD1,TRBV7-9,TRBJ1-6,.
CSASIGAQPQHF,TGCAGTGCTAGCATTGGGGCACAGCCCCAGCATTTT,.,TRBV20-1,TRBJ1-5,few
CASSLQGIQETQYF,TGTGCCAGCAGCTTACAGGGGATACAAGAGACCCAGTACTTC,.,TRBV7-3,TRBJ2-5,.
CASRQRQGAYGYTF,TGTGCCAGCAGGCAGAGACAGGGAGCATATGGCTACACCTTC,TRBD1,TRBV7-2,TRBJ1-2,many
CASSYVGQGLDYNEQFF,TGTGCCAGCAGTTACGTGGGACAGGGGTTGGACTACAATGAGCAGTTCTTC,TRBD1,TRBV6-2/TRBV6-3,TRBJ2-1,.
CASSFSRHRQYF,TGTGCCAGCAGTTTTTCGCGGCATAGGCAGTATTTT,.,TRBV27,TRBJ2-3,few
CASSSKFGEETQYF,TGTGCCAGCTCATCGAAGTTCGGCGAGGAGACCCAGTACTTC,.,TRBV18,TRBJ2-5,once
CASGSPGPLGQGLAYEQYF,TGTGCTAGTGGTTCCCCGGGCCCTTTGGGACAGGGGTTAGCCTACGAGCAGTACTTC,TRBD1,TRBV12-5,TRBJ2-7,few
CASSSTDGTYEQYF,TGTGCCAGCAGCTCCACCGACGGGACCTACGAGCAGTACTTC,.,TRBV7-2,TRBJ2-7,many
CASSLTSGGFNEQFF,TGTGCCAGCAGCTTAACTAGCGGGGGGTTCAATGAGCAGTTCTTC,TRBD2,TRBV7-2,TRBJ2-1,many
CASSSRGRGETQYF,TGTGCCAGCAGCTCTAGGGGGCGCGGGGAGACCCAGTACTTC,TRBD1,TRBV7-8,TRBJ2-5,many
CASDRLPGNGYTF,TGTGCCAGCGACAGGTTGCCGGGGAATGGCTACACCTTC,.,TRBV28,TRBJ1-2,many
CASSQGLLWGELFF,TGCGCCAGCAGCCAAGGTCTTCTTTGGGGGGAGCTGTTTTTT,.,TRBV4-1,TRBJ2-2,few
CSARAGTGDGYTF,TGCAGTGCTAGGGCCGGGACAGGGGATGGCTACACCTTC,TRBD1,TRBV20-1,TRBJ1-2,few
CASSRILQGATGELFF,TGCGCCAGCAGCCGTATCCTTCAGGGGGCCACCGGGGAGCTGTTTTTT,TRBD1,TRBV4-1,TRBJ2-2,few